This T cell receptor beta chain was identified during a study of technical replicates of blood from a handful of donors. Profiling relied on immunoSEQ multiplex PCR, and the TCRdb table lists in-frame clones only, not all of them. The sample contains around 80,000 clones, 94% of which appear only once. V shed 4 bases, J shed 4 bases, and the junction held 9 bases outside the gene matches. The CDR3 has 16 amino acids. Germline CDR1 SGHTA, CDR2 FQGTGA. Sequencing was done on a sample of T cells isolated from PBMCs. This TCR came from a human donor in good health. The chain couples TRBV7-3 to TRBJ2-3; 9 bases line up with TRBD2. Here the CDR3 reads CASSSIAGEGPDTQYF. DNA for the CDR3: TGTGCCAGCAGCTCCATAGCGGGAGAGGGGCCAGATACGCAGTATTTT.